What follows are 7 T cell receptor beta chains derived from one specimen sequenced in a study of cytomegalovirus exposure and HLA in healthy donors. The study ran its PCR with 60 Vbeta and 13 Jbeta primers. Sequenced by immunoSEQ multiplex PCR; TCRdb stores in-frame clones only, minus some. This table holds roughly 100,000 clones, roughly 83% found once. Material: PBMCs. These receptors were taken from a man in his forties in good health and CMV-seronegative.

V is TRBV6-6 and J is TRBJ1-5; no reliable D call. Germline CDR1 and CDR2: MNHNY and SVGAGI (reference sequence). The CDR3 contains 15 residues. V was trimmed by 0 bases and J by 0 bases, leaving 6 bases between them. The CDR3 spells CASSYSPISNQPQHF. In DNA, the CDR3 is TGTGCCAGCAGTTACTCCCCCATTAGCAATCAGCCCCAGCATTTT.

This clone has a single count. V usage is TRBV7-8 and J usage is TRBJ1-2; D is perhaps TRBD1 (5 bases). CDR1 is SGHVS and CDR2 is FQNEAQ in the germline V gene. The CDR3 is 14 amino acids. The germline V and J ends were trimmed by 5 bases and 4 bases, with 14 bases remaining between them. The CDR3 loop is CASSGRGGSYGYTF. The CDR3 nucleotides are TGTGCCAGCAGCGGCCGGGGGGGAAGCTATGGCTACACCTTC.

This clone was seen only a few times. This sequence joins TRBV5-1 and TRBJ2-1; tentative D call: TRBD2 (7 bases). The V and J ends lost 4 bases and 8 bases respectively, with 16 bases between them. This CDR3 comprises 14 residues. Germline V gene lookup returns CDR1 SGHRS and CDR2 YFSETQ. DNA for the CDR3: TGCGCCAGCAGCATAATCGCGGGGGCCGATGAGCAGTTCTTC. Its protein product is CASSIIAGADEQFF.

The chain links TRBV9 to TRBJ1-4; D remains unclear. CDR1 is SGDLS, CDR2 YYNGEE, per germline. This CDR3 is built from 15 residues. The V gene lost 4 bases and the J gene lost 6 bases, with 16 bases spanning the gap. The CDR3 sequence: CASSPRGGHHEKLFF. In nucleotides, the CDR3 is TGTGCCAGCAGCCCCCGAGGAGGGCATCATGAAAAACTGTTTTTT.

The V call is TRBV29-1, the J call TRBJ2-7, with D tentatively TRBD2 (6 bases). Germline V CDR1 and CDR2: SQVTM, ANQGSEA. Trimming took off 3 bases at V and 4 bases at J, with 13 bases between the two ends. The CDR3 consists of 13 residues. The CDR3 nucleotides read TGCAGCGTTGAGGCGGGGACGAAATACGAGCAGTACTTC. Its protein product is CSVEAGTKYEQYF.

The rearrangement uses TRBV2 and TRBJ2-7; the match to TRBD2 covers 8 bases. The V segment lost 0 bases and the J segment 5 bases; nucleotides outside the gene matches: 0. The CDR3 has 13 residues. Germline CDR1 reads SNHLY; CDR2 reads FYNNEI. The CDR3 is CASSEARGDEQYF. Here the CDR3 DNA reads TGTGCCAGCAGTGAAGCGCGGGGGGACGAGCAGTACTTC.

Here the CDR3 reads CATSRGLAGPYVSNQPQHF. CDR3 coding DNA: TGTGCCACCAGCAGAGGTCTGGCAGGGCCATATGTGAGCAATCAGCCCCAGCATTTT. V gene TRBV15 combines with J gene TRBJ1-5; D may be TRBD1 (5 bases). The V gene lost 1 base and the J gene lost 1 base, with 20 bases spanning the gap. In germline, CDR1 is LNHNV, CDR2 YYDKDF (reference sequence). The CDR3 is 19 amino acids.